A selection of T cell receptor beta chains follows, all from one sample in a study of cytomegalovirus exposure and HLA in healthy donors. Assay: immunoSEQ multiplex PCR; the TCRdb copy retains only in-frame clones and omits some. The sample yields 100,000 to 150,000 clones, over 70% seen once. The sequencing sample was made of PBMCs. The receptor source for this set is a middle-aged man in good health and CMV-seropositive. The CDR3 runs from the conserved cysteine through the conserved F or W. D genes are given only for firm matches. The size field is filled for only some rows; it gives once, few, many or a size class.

CDR3 DNA: TGTGCCAGTATGCGCCAGGGCGGCTACGAGCAGTACTTC; CDR3 protein: CASMRQGGYEQYF; V gene: TRBV19; clone size: NA; J gene: TRBJ2-7; CDR3 length: 13; D gene: NA
CDR3 DNA: TGCGCCAGCAGCCAATTGTCAGGCTTGTATGGCTACACCTTC; CDR3 protein: CASSQLSGLYGYTF; V gene: TRBV4-3; clone size: NA; J gene: TRBJ1-2; CDR3 length: 14; D gene: NA
CDR3 DNA: TGCAGCGTTGAAGGTTTGCAGGGGAATGAGCAGTTCTTC; CDR3 protein: CSVEGLQGNEQFF; V gene: TRBV29-1; clone size: once; J gene: TRBJ2-1; CDR3 length: 13; D gene: NA
CDR3 DNA: TGTGCCAGCAGTGCCGGTCGGCAGGGGTCTGAAAAACTGTTTTTT; CDR3 protein: CASSAGRQGSEKLFF; V gene: TRBV2; clone size: NA; J gene: TRBJ1-4; CDR3 length: 15; D gene: NA
CDR3 DNA: TGTGCCAGCAGGGGACAGGGACGCTTGAACACCGGGGAGCTGTTTTTT; CDR3 protein: CASRGQGRLNTGELFF; V gene: TRBV7-9; clone size: NA; J gene: TRBJ2-2; CDR3 length: 16; D gene: TRBD1
CDR3 DNA: TGTGCCAGCAGGCGGGACTTTGGAGGGCAGTTCTTC; CDR3 protein: CASRRDFGGQFF; V gene: TRBV7-2; clone size: few; J gene: TRBJ2-1; CDR3 length: 12; D gene: NA
CDR3 DNA: TGTGCCAGCAGCACCGAGACACAGGGTAGGGGCTGGAATGGCTACACCTTC; CDR3 protein: CASSTETQGRGWNGYTF; V gene: TRBV21-1; clone size: NA; J gene: TRBJ1-2; CDR3 length: 17; D gene: NA
CDR3 DNA: TGTGCCAGCTCCCAGCAGCGGGGACACAATGAGCAGTTCTTC; CDR3 protein: CASSQQRGHNEQFF; V gene: TRBV18; clone size: NA; J gene: TRBJ2-1; CDR3 length: 14; D gene: TRBD2
CDR3 DNA: TGTGCCAGCTCCCCCGGGACAGGGGGCCCTAACATTCAGTACTTC; CDR3 protein: CASSPGTGGPNIQYF; V gene: TRBV18; clone size: NA; J gene: TRBJ2-4; CDR3 length: 15; D gene: TRBD1
CDR3 DNA: TGTGCCAGCAGCCTAGGGACTAGCGGGATCTACAATGAGCAGTTCTTC; CDR3 protein: CASSLGTSGIYNEQFF; V gene: TRBV9; clone size: NA; J gene: TRBJ2-1; CDR3 length: 16; D gene: TRBD2
CDR3 DNA: TGTGCCAGTAAAGACAGGGGCTCCGATGGCTACACCTTC; CDR3 protein: CASKDRGSDGYTF; V gene: TRBV19; clone size: few; J gene: TRBJ1-2; CDR3 length: 13; D gene: TRBD1
CDR3 DNA: TGTGCCAGCAGCCAAGAACTGGCAGGGGCCACAAGCGTCCTGACTTTC; CDR3 protein: CASSQELAGATSVLTF; V gene: TRBV4-2; clone size: NA; J gene: TRBJ2-6; CDR3 length: 16; D gene: NA
CDR3 DNA: TGTGCCAGCAGCCAAGGGACAGGGTATCGGAACTATGGCTACACCTTC; CDR3 protein: CASSQGTGYRNYGYTF; V gene: TRBV4-2; clone size: few; J gene: TRBJ1-2; CDR3 length: 16; D gene: TRBD1
CDR3 DNA: TGTGCCAGCAGTTTTAGAGGAGGCTCCTACAATGAGCAGTTCTTC; CDR3 protein: CASSFRGGSYNEQFF; V gene: TRBV28; clone size: NA; J gene: TRBJ2-1; CDR3 length: 15; D gene: NA
CDR3 DNA: TGTGCCAGCAGTGACGGCGGAGGCACCTTCACCGGGGAGCTGTTTTTT; CDR3 protein: CASSDGGGTFTGELFF; V gene: TRBV2; clone size: NA; J gene: TRBJ2-2; CDR3 length: 16; D gene: NA
CDR3 DNA: TGTGCCAGTACGGCGGGCAGGCAGCCCCAGCATTTT; CDR3 protein: CASTAGRQPQHF; V gene: TRBV19; clone size: once; J gene: TRBJ1-5; CDR3 length: 12; D gene: NA
CDR3 DNA: TGTGCCAGCAGCCGTCGGACAGGGAGGACAGATACGCAGTATTTT; CDR3 protein: CASSRRTGRTDTQYF; V gene: TRBV5-4; clone size: NA; J gene: TRBJ2-3; CDR3 length: 15; D gene: TRBD1
CDR3 DNA: TGTGCCAGCAGCTTTGTACAGGGAGCTAACGAGCAGTACTTC; CDR3 protein: CASSFVQGANEQYF; V gene: TRBV7-8; clone size: NA; J gene: TRBJ2-7; CDR3 length: 14; D gene: NA
CDR3 DNA: TGCGCCAGCAGCTTGGGGCTAGCGGGTGTCGATGAGCAGTTCTTC; CDR3 protein: CASSLGLAGVDEQFF; V gene: TRBV5-1; clone size: few; J gene: TRBJ2-1; CDR3 length: 15; D gene: TRBD2
CDR3 DNA: TGTGCCAGCAGCCCAGGACTAGCCGGGTCAAAAAACATTCAGTACTTC; CDR3 protein: CASSPGLAGSKNIQYF; V gene: TRBV9; clone size: few; J gene: TRBJ2-4; CDR3 length: 16; D gene: TRBD2
CDR3 DNA: TGTGCCTGGAGTTATACAGTAAATCAGCCCCAGCATTTT; CDR3 protein: CAWSYTVNQPQHF; V gene: TRBV30; clone size: NA; J gene: TRBJ1-5; CDR3 length: 13; D gene: NA
CDR3 DNA: TGTGCCAGCAGCTCTTCTGGGGGGAATGAGCAGTTCTTC; CDR3 protein: CASSSSGGNEQFF; V gene: TRBV7-3; clone size: NA; J gene: TRBJ2-1; CDR3 length: 13; D gene: NA
CDR3 DNA: TGTGCCAGTAGGGCCTCCGGGACAGGCCTATCGATGCAGTACTTC; CDR3 protein: CASRASGTGLSMQYF; V gene: TRBV19; clone size: few; J gene: TRBJ2-7; CDR3 length: 15; D gene: TRBD1
CDR3 DNA: TGTGCCAGCAGCTTAGGTGAGGTTTTCACTGAAGCTTTCTTT; CDR3 protein: CASSLGEVFTEAFF; V gene: TRBV7-2; clone size: few; J gene: TRBJ1-1; CDR3 length: 14; D gene: NA
CDR3 DNA: TGTGCCAGCAGTTACGGACAGGGAGATATCAATGAGCAGTTCTTC; CDR3 protein: CASSYGQGDINEQFF; V gene: TRBV6-5; clone size: NA; J gene: TRBJ2-1; CDR3 length: 15; D gene: TRBD1
CDR3 DNA: TGTGCCATCAGTGGCGGACAGGGCGTCCTAAGAGGCTACACCTTC; CDR3 protein: CAISGGQGVLRGYTF; V gene: TRBV10-3; clone size: NA; J gene: TRBJ1-2; CDR3 length: 15; D gene: TRBD1
CDR3 DNA: TGTGCCAGCAGTCCGCCCGAGGGCACCGGGGAGCTGTTTTTT; CDR3 protein: CASSPPEGTGELFF; V gene: TRBV27; clone size: NA; J gene: TRBJ2-2; CDR3 length: 14; D gene: NA
CDR3 DNA: TGTGCCAGCGGCAAAGGGAGCGGGGGGGGCTACGAGCAGTACTTC; CDR3 protein: CASGKGSGGGYEQYF; V gene: TRBV6-1; clone size: once; J gene: TRBJ2-7; CDR3 length: 15; D gene: TRBD2
CDR3 DNA: TGTGCCATCAGTGAGTCTAGCGGGAGGTCCCAGGGTGATACGCAGTATTTT; CDR3 protein: CAISESSGRSQGDTQYF; V gene: TRBV10-3; clone size: NA; J gene: TRBJ2-3; CDR3 length: 17; D gene: TRBD2
CDR3 DNA: TGTGCCAGCAAGCAGCCAGGGGGCTTCTACGAGCAGTACTTC; CDR3 protein: CASKQPGGFYEQYF; V gene: TRBV6-6; clone size: NA; J gene: TRBJ2-7; CDR3 length: 14; D gene: TRBD1
CDR3 DNA: TGTGCCAGCAGCCACCCCGGACAGGGGGAAGAGACCCAGTACTTC; CDR3 protein: CASSHPGQGEETQYF; V gene: TRBV9; clone size: NA; J gene: TRBJ2-5; CDR3 length: 15; D gene: TRBD1
CDR3 DNA: TGTGCCAGCAGCTTAGAGGCCAGGGGGAAAAACATTCAGTACTTC; CDR3 protein: CASSLEARGKNIQYF; V gene: TRBV7-9; clone size: NA; J gene: TRBJ2-4; CDR3 length: 15; D gene: TRBD1
CDR3 DNA: TGTGCCAGCAGGGGGAGGGGGGCGGGGGCCAACGTCCTGACTTTC; CDR3 protein: CASRGRGAGANVLTF; V gene: TRBV2; clone size: NA; J gene: TRBJ2-6; CDR3 length: 15; D gene: NA
CDR3 DNA: TGTGCCAGCAGCTTAAGGGCTAGCGGGAGGGGGTCCTACGAGCAGTACTTC; CDR3 protein: CASSLRASGRGSYEQYF; V gene: TRBV7-8; clone size: NA; J gene: TRBJ2-7; CDR3 length: 17; D gene: TRBD2
CDR3 DNA: TGTGCCAGCAGCAAGCCGACAGGGATCGCTAACTATGGCTACACCTTC; CDR3 protein: CASSKPTGIANYGYTF; V gene: TRBV21-1; clone size: NA; J gene: TRBJ1-2; CDR3 length: 16; D gene: NA
CDR3 DNA: TGTGCCAGCAGCCTAGACAGGGGGATGAGAAATGAGCAGTTCTTC; CDR3 protein: CASSLDRGMRNEQFF; V gene: TRBV5-6; clone size: NA; J gene: TRBJ2-1; CDR3 length: 15; D gene: TRBD1
CDR3 DNA: TGCGCCAGCAGCCCGAAATATCCCGGACAGGCCCTCCAAGAGACCCAGTACTTC; CDR3 protein: CASSPKYPGQALQETQYF; V gene: TRBV5-1; clone size: NA; J gene: TRBJ2-5; CDR3 length: 18; D gene: TRBD1
CDR3 DNA: TGTGCCAGCAGTTTCGCGCTAGCGGGAGGGCCTGCCGGGGAGCTGTTTTTT; CDR3 protein: CASSFALAGGPAGELFF; V gene: TRBV28; clone size: NA; J gene: TRBJ2-2; CDR3 length: 17; D gene: TRBD2
CDR3 DNA: TGTGCCAGCTCACCCACACAGGGTAGCAACCACGAGCAGTACTTC; CDR3 protein: CASSPTQGSNHEQYF; V gene: TRBV18; clone size: NA; J gene: TRBJ2-7; CDR3 length: 15; D gene: NA
CDR3 DNA: TGCAGTGCCTTAGCGGGAGTGGCCCAGTACTTC; CDR3 protein: CSALAGVAQYF; V gene: TRBV20-1; clone size: few; J gene: TRBJ2-5; CDR3 length: 11; D gene: TRBD2
CDR3 DNA: TGCGCCAGCAGCTGGAACAGGGGTGGCTACACCTTC; CDR3 protein: CASSWNRGGYTF; V gene: TRBV5-1; clone size: few; J gene: TRBJ1-2; CDR3 length: 12; D gene: TRBD1
CDR3 DNA: TGCGCCAGCAGCCAAACGGGTCACGAGCAGTTCTTC; CDR3 protein: CASSQTGHEQFF; V gene: TRBV4-3; clone size: NA; J gene: TRBJ2-1; CDR3 length: 12; D gene: NA
CDR3 DNA: TGTGCCATCAGTGATTCGACAGGGGGCGACTATGGCTACACCTTC; CDR3 protein: CAISDSTGGDYGYTF; V gene: TRBV10-3; clone size: NA; J gene: TRBJ1-2; CDR3 length: 15; D gene: TRBD1
CDR3 DNA: TGCGCCAGCAGCTTGTTTAGCGGGGGGGCCCTCTACAATGAGCAGTTCTTC; CDR3 protein: CASSLFSGGALYNEQFF; V gene: TRBV5-1; clone size: NA; J gene: TRBJ2-1; CDR3 length: 17; D gene: TRBD2
CDR3 DNA: TGTGCCAGCAGCTTAGCGCGTCCAGGGCCACCCCTCCACTTT; CDR3 protein: CASSLARPGPPLHF; V gene: TRBV7-2; clone size: NA; J gene: TRBJ1-6; CDR3 length: 14; D gene: NA
CDR3 DNA: TGTGCCAGCAGCTTAGTGGGCGGGAATTCCTACGAGCAGTACTTC; CDR3 protein: CASSLVGGNSYEQYF; V gene: TRBV7-6; clone size: NA; J gene: TRBJ2-7; CDR3 length: 15; D gene: NA
CDR3 DNA: TGTGCCAGCAGCTTATCGGGGGACTTCACCTACGAGCAGTACTTC; CDR3 protein: CASSLSGDFTYEQYF; V gene: TRBV5-7; clone size: NA; J gene: TRBJ2-7; CDR3 length: 15; D gene: NA
CDR3 DNA: TGTGCCAGCAGCACCGGACAGGTAATTGACAATGAGCAGTTCTTC; CDR3 protein: CASSTGQVIDNEQFF; V gene: TRBV11-1; clone size: NA; J gene: TRBJ2-1; CDR3 length: 15; D gene: TRBD1
CDR3 DNA: TGCGCCAGCAGCCTGGACTCGACAAAAAACATTCAGTACTTC; CDR3 protein: CASSLDSTKNIQYF; V gene: TRBV5-1; clone size: NA; J gene: TRBJ2-4; CDR3 length: 14; D gene: NA
CDR3 DNA: TGTGCCACCAGTAGCGGAGGAGGGCAGCCCCAGCATTTT; CDR3 protein: CATSSGGGQPQHF; V gene: TRBV15; clone size: few; J gene: TRBJ1-5; CDR3 length: 13; D gene: NA
CDR3 DNA: TGCGCCAGCAACCTAGCGGGGGGTGTCTCAGATACGCAGTATTTT; CDR3 protein: CASNLAGGVSDTQYF; V gene: TRBV10-1; clone size: once; J gene: TRBJ2-3; CDR3 length: 15; D gene: TRBD2
CDR3 DNA: TGTGCCAGCAGTCTTCTGAGAGGACAGGGGAATCAGCCCCAGCATTTT; CDR3 protein: CASSLLRGQGNQPQHF; V gene: TRBV2; clone size: NA; J gene: TRBJ1-5; CDR3 length: 16; D gene: TRBD1
CDR3 DNA: TGTGCCAGCAGCGGGAAAGCGGGGGCAAGCACAGATACGCAGTATTTT; CDR3 protein: CASSGKAGASTDTQYF; V gene: TRBV9; clone size: NA; J gene: TRBJ2-3; CDR3 length: 16; D gene: TRBD2
CDR3 DNA: TGTGCCAGCAGTTTAGGACAGAACACCGGGGAGCTGTTTTTT; CDR3 protein: CASSLGQNTGELFF; V gene: TRBV28; clone size: NA; J gene: TRBJ2-2; CDR3 length: 14; D gene: NA
CDR3 DNA: TGCGCCAGCAGTTTATCCCCCATCCAAGAGACCCAGTACTTC; CDR3 protein: CASSLSPIQETQYF; V gene: TRBV27; clone size: NA; J gene: TRBJ2-5; CDR3 length: 14; D gene: NA